The source of this T cell receptor (beta chain) is a study of blood T cells in healthy people across ages (dated by TCRdb to the mid-2010s). A note on the overall study: Template switching captured roughly one uniquely barcoded TCR beta cDNA molecule per two T cells in model experiments. The study analyzed two additional independent replicas of 1 million unique cDNA reads from the same blood draw for two donors, one aged 18 to 29 and one aged 80 or older. To track age-related changes in TCR beta repertoire diversity, the study relied on deep sequencing normalized with unique cDNA molecular identifiers. To avoid experimental bias, donors of different ages were distributed randomly across sequencing lanes. The donors were divided into four age groups: young (average roughly 17 years), middle-aged (about 41), aged (about 62) and long-lived (approximately 74).

Libraries were made using 5' RACE. The second PCR ran for about 6 to 11 cycles and used a J-beta primer mix along with a sample-barcoded 5' primer. A unique molecular identifier was introduced onto each TCR beta cDNA molecule by a template-switch 5' adaptor carrying 12 random nucleotides. Each sample yielded at least 3 million CDR3-containing paired-end reads. The Mint cDNA synthesis kit, primed by a TRBC-specific oligonucleotide, was used to synthesize first-strand cDNA from all RNA. After uracil-DNA glycosylase treatment, a first 18-cycle PCR used universal primers M1SS and BC2_uni_R on all cDNA. The published analysis was carried out like this. Normalization of each sample was performed by random selection of 1 million high-quality reads, each carrying a distinct molecular identifier. Instead of being binned into consensus sequences, reads with shared molecular identifiers were discarded. MiTCR, run with a Q25 quality threshold and the strictest error-elimination algorithm, handled CDR3 identification, clonotype clustering and error correction. A nonparametric unseen species model using Euler transformation provided a lower-bound estimate of total TCR beta diversity. TCRdb reanalyzed the raw reads on its own, using fastp at Q25 for trimming and MiXCR for clone calling, and kept in-frame beta chains. Rows with one shared CDR3 protein collapse into an entry with the most common genes and DNA. What appears here as the V and J calls and clone size reflects TCRdb's work, not the paper's. The sample table shows fewer than 2,000,000 distinct CDR3 sequences, and about 39% are seen once. The top ten clones comprise around 23% of the sample.

The donors were 40 or so Caucasian individuals from Russia, aged roughly 6 to 90 years, who were systemically healthy. Each donor gave about 9.7 milliliters of peripheral blood, drawn into EDTA-treated Vacutainer tubes. Ficoll-Paque density-gradient centrifugation was used to isolate PBMCs, with at least 7 million obtained per sample. Trizol reagent was used to extract total RNA from PBMCs, with at least 5.5 micrograms per sample. For every donor, an aliquot of PBMCs went through flow cytometry to measure the percentages of naive CD45RAhigh/CD27high T cells. General study outcomes and caveats: The CMV infection status of donors was not known, potentially confounding age-related changes in expanded clonotypes. The long-lived group showed more naive CD4+ T cells, fewer expanded clones and increased TCR diversity than the aged group, suggesting age selection. As age increased, observed TCR beta diversity per million T cells dropped in a roughly linear way, and a significant reduction was already evident by age about 40. The percentage of naive T cells measured by flow cytometry correlated strongly with observed TCR beta diversity. Estimates of total diversity based on one million sequenced T cells were regarded as lower bounds and as underestimates. Because profiling used bulk unsorted PBMCs, naive and antigen-experienced compartments could not be compared conclusively.

Comment on this clonotype: The specificity of this receptor is unknown. It has no much larger one-base neighbor in the sample; base qualities were not kept.

The CDR3 sequence holds 12 residues, the cysteine and phenylalanine included. The read is trimmed to its CDR3 DNA, 36 bases read in frame from base 1. Germline trimming: 7 bases from V, 6 bases from J; junction bases outside gene matches: 5. From a lookup of the germline V gene, CDR1 and CDR2 are SNHLY and FYNNEI. The sequence came from a human donor in good health. The chain uses TRBV2 and TRBJ2-7; TRBD2 fits 8 bases in the junction. Sequences were obtained from blood. The CDR3 protein sequence reads: CASTGLVTEQYF. In nucleotides, the sequence is TGTGCCAGCACGGGACTAGTCACCGAGCAGTACTTC.